This TCR beta chain was captured by sequencing in a study of blood T cell repertoires in COVID-19. Sequenced by immunoSEQ multiplex PCR; TCRdb stores in-frame clones only, minus some. The sample consists of 250,000 to 300,000 clones, around nine tenths of them appearing once. Germline V gene data show CDR1 as KGHSY and CDR2 as FQNENV. The CDR3 is made up of 16 amino acids. J lost 2 bases, V lost 5 bases, and 6 bases had no gene match. The J gene is TRBJ2-3, the V gene TRBV16, with 11 bases identical to TRBD2. This TCR was recovered from a man aged 30 to 45 with active or convalescent COVID-19. The sample taken for sequencing was peripheral blood. The chain's CDR3 is CASSGTSGRNTDTQYF. The CDR3, as DNA: TGTGCCAGCAGCGGAACTAGCGGGAGAAACACAGATACGCAGTATTTT.